The T cell receptor beta chain under discussion was sequenced for a study of T cell repertoires in cytomegalovirus infection. Study as a whole: It can be stated that public TCR beta signatures indicated CMV infection as well as a matching HLA type.

This clonotype was detected ten times or more. Antigen specificity is unknown. The CDR3 is 14 residues long. Germline assignment: CDR1 SEHNR and CDR2 FQNEAQ (reference sequence). The V gene lost 2 bases and the J gene lost 4 bases, with 12 bases spanning the gap. One entry per CDR3 protein, called by TCRdb with MiXCR from the reads. Among 80,000 or so distinct CDR3 sequences, approximately 40% were seen once, and the ten largest hold roughly 93%. The sequencing used CD8+ T cells from cultured PBMCs, collected from culture after CMV antigen stimulation. The receptor was derived from a human donor in good health (CMV status not recorded). Some clones in this sample may be carry-over from other donors' samples. The genes are TRBV7-9 and TRBJ2-7; D remains ambiguous. CDR3 nucleotide sequence: TGTGCCAGCAGCTTACTCGGTCAGACTTACGAGCAGTACTTC. Protein sequence: CASSLLGQTYEQYF.